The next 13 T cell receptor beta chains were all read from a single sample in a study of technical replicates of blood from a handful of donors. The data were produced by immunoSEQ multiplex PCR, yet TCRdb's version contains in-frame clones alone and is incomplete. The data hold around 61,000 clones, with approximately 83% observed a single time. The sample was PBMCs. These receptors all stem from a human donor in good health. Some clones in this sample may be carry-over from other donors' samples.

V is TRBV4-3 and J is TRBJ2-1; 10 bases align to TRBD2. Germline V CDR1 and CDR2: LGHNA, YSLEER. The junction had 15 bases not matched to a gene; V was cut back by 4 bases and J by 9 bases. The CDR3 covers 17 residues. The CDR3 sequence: CASSPQWGLASFGEQFF. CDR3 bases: TGCGCCAGCAGCCCCCAATGGGGACTAGCGTCTTTCGGTGAGCAGTTCTTC.

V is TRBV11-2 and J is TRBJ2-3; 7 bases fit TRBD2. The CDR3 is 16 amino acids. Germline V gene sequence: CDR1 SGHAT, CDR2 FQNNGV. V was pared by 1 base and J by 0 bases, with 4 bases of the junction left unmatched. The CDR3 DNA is TGTGCCAGCAGCTTAGGGAGCGGGGCGAGCACAGATACGCAGTATTTT. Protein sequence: CASSLGSGASTDTQYF.

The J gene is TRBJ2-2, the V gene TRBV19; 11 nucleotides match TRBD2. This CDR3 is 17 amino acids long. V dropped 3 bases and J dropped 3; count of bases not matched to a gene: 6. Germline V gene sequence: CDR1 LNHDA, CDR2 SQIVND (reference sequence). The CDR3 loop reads CASSMTSGKFHTGELFF. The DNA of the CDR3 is TGTGCCAGTAGTATGACTAGCGGGAAATTTCACACCGGGGAGCTGTTTTTT.

For the CDR3, the DNA is TGCGCCAGCAGCTGGATGACAGGATACGAGCAGTACTTC. Amino acid sequence: CASSWMTGYEQYF. The chain recombines TRBV5-1 with TRBJ2-7; TRBD1 might be the D (6 bases). In germline, CDR1 is SGHRS, CDR2 YFSETQ. V was shortened by 3 bases and J by 4 bases, with 11 bases between the two germline ends. The length of the CDR3 is 13 residues.

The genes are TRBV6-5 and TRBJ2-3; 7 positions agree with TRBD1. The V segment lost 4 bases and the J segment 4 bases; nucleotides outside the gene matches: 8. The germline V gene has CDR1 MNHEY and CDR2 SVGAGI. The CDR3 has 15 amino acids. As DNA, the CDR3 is TGTGCCAGCAGTTCCCCGACAGGGCGGCCAGATACGCAGTATTTT. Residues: CASSSPTGRPDTQYF.

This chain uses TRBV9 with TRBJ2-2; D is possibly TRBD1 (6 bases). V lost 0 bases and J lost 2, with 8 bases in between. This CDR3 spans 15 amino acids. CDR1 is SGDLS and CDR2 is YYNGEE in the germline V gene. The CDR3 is CASSVGTVNTGELFF. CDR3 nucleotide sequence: TGTGCCAGCAGCGTAGGGACAGTCAACACCGGGGAGCTGTTTTTT.

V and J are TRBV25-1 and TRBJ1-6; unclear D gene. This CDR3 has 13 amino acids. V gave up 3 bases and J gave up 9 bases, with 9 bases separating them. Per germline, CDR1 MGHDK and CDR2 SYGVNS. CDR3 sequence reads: CASSDRVGSPLHF. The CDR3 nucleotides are TGTGCCAGCAGTGACCGGGTCGGTTCACCCCTCCACTTT.

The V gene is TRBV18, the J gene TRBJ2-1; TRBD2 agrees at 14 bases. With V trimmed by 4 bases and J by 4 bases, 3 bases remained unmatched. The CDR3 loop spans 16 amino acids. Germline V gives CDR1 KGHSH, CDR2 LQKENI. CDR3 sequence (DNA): TGTGCCAGCTCACAAGGGACTAGCGGGAGTTACAATGAGCAGTTCTTC. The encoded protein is CASSQGTSGSYNEQFF.

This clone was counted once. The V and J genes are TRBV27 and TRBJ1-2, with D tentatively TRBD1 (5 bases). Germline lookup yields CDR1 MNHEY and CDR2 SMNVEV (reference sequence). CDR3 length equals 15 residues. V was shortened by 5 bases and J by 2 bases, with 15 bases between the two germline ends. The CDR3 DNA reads TGTGCCAGCAGTAAAGGAGGGGCTGTAAACTATGGCTACACCTTC. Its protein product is CASSKGGAVNYGYTF.

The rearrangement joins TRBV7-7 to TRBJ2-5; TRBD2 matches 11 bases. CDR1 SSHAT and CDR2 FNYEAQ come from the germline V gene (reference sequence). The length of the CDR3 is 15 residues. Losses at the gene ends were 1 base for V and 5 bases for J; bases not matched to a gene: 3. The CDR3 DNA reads TGTGCCAGCAGCTTAGGGGCTAGCGGGAGGGAGACCCAGTACTTC. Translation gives CASSLGASGRETQYF.

CDR3 sequence (DNA): TGTGCCAGCAGCCGACGCATGGGGCGCGGTACAAACTATGGCTACACCTTC. As protein: CASSRRMGRGTNYGYTF. This chain links TRBV7-2 with TRBJ1-2; D might be TRBD1 (5 bases). CDR1 SGHTA and CDR2 FQGNSA come from the germline V gene. Trimming shortened V by 5 bases and J by 2 bases, and 21 bases separated the two germline ends. This CDR3 region has 17 residues.

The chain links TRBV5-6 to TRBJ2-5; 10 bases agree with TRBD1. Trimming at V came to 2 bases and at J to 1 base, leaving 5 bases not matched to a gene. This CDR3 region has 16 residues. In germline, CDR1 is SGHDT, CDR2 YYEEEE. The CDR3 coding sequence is TGTGCCAGCAGCTTTACGACAGGGGGCATCCAAGAGACCCAGTACTTC. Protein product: CASSFTTGGIQETQYF.

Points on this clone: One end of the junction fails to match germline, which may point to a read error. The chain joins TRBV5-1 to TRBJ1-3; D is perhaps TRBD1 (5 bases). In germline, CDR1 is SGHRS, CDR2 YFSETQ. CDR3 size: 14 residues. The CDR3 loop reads CASSFAGTGNTIYF. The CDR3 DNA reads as TGCGCCAGCAGCTTTGCAGGGACTGGGAACACCATATATTTT.